This TCR beta chain is drawn from a study of early T cells in non-severe SARS-CoV-2 infection. The CDR3 contains 14 residues. V was pared by 4 bases and J by 0 bases, with 9 bases between. TCRdb reprocessed the 5' RACE reads with MiXCR, giving one entry per CDR3 protein. The sample gives 85,000 to 95,000 distinct CDR3 sequences, around 16% of which show up once; 5.1% is in the top ten. The sample in question was whole blood, obtained at baseline. The chain joins TRBV12-3 or TRBV12-4 to TRBJ2-5; a possible D gene is TRBD1 (6 bases). The clonotype was recovered from an adult who was a healthcare worker with PCR-confirmed SARS-CoV-2 infection or an uninfected control (not recorded which). This CDR3 is CASSSGTYQETQYF. CDR3 nucleotide sequence: TGTGCCAGCAGTTCCGGGACATACCAAGAGACCCAGTACTTC.